These T cell receptor beta chains were read from a single sample in a study of shared clonotypes between healthy human individuals. Produced via immunoSEQ multiplex PCR; TCRdb's table is partial and in-frame only. The repertoire holds some 2,000,000 clones, with about 95% as singletons. Sequencing was performed on naive CD8+ T cells sorted from blood. The source of these receptors is a man younger than 30 in good health. Both conserved end residues are part of each CDR3. A D gene is named only where the DNA matches it firmly. Expanded clones get a size class; other rows say once, few or many, or leave the size out.

clone_size	cdr3_length	d_call	v_call	j_call	cdr3_nt	cdr3_aa
.	17	.	TRBV27	TRBJ1-6	TGTGCCAGCAGTTTATCCGCAGGCTTCTCCTATAATTCACCCCTCCACTTT	CASSLSAGFSYNSPLHF
.	15	.	TRBV11-2	TRBJ2-3	TGTGCCAGCAGCCGTGCTCAGGGTATCACAGATACGCAGTATTTT	CASSRAQGITDTQYF
.	14	.	TRBV2	TRBJ2-2	TGTGCCAGCAGTTGGTCCGTTAACACCGGGGAGCTGTTTTTT	CASSWSVNTGELFF
.	15	.	TRBV6-5	TRBJ2-1	TGTGCCAGCCGGCTGACTCAGCGGGCTCTGAATGAGCAGTTCTTC	CASRLTQRALNEQFF
.	15	.	TRBV18	TRBJ1-1	TGTGCCAGCTCATCGGACACGATGCTTAACACTGAAGCTTTCTTT	CASSSDTMLNTEAFF
once	15	TRBD1	TRBV5-1	TRBJ1-4	TGCGCCAGCAGCTCGACAGGGGGCGCGTATGAAAAACTGTTTTTT	CASSSTGGAYEKLFF
.	18	.	TRBV9	TRBJ2-3	TGTGCCAGCAGCGTAGCTGGGAGTCCGGGAGAGGGCACAGATACGCAGTATTTT	CASSVAGSPGEGTDTQYF
.	13	.	TRBV7-9	TRBJ1-2	TGTGCCAGCAGCTTCCCGGGGGCTCCTGGCTACACCTTC	CASSFPGAPGYTF
.	14	.	TRBV5-6	TRBJ1-5	TGTGCCAGCAGCCCTGGTTTGTGGAGCCAGCCCCAGCATTTT	CASSPGLWSQPQHF
.	12	TRBD1	TRBV30	TRBJ2-7	TGTGCCTGGAGCGGACAGGCCTACGAGCAGTACTTC	CAWSGQAYEQYF
.	12	.	TRBV9	TRBJ1-4	TGTGCCAGCAGCGTCGATTCTGAAAAACTGTTTTTT	CASSVDSEKLFF
.	15	TRBD1	TRBV30	TRBJ2-5	TGTGCCTGGAGTCTTGAGACAGGGTCATGGGAGACCCAGTACTTC	CAWSLETGSWETQYF
.	14	.	TRBV28	TRBJ1-1	TGTGCCAGCAGTTTTCAGGGGATGAACACTGAAGCTTTCTTT	CASSFQGMNTEAFF
.	14	.	TRBV7-7	TRBJ2-1	TGTGCTAGCAGCTTAGGAGAGTCCGGCTATGAGCAGTTCTTC	CASSLGESGYEQFF
.	15	.	TRBV13	TRBJ2-4	TGTGCCAGCAGCGCCTCCGTCCAGGGCTTGAACATTCAGTACTTC	CASSASVQGLNIQYF
.	15	TRBD1	TRBV7-4	TRBJ1-1	TGTGCCAGCAGCACCCGGGGACAGGTGAACACTGAAGCTTTCTTT	CASSTRGQVNTEAFF
.	15	TRBD2	TRBV4-3	TRBJ2-7	TGCGCCAGCAGCCAAGGTGTTAGCGGGATATACGAGCAGTACTTC	CASSQGVSGIYEQYF
.	13	.	TRBV11-2	TRBJ2-5	TGTGCCAGCAGCATTTCAGGGGCAGAGACCCAGTACTTC	CASSISGAETQYF
.	14	.	TRBV5-1	TRBJ1-1	TGCGCCAGCAGCTTGACTGAAATGAACACTGAAGCTTTCTTT	CASSLTEMNTEAFF
once	16	.	TRBV4-1	TRBJ2-7	TGTGCCAGCAGCCAAGTAAGGTTACCAAGCTCCTACGAGCAGTACTTC	CASSQVRLPSSYEQYF
.	14	.	TRBV10-3	TRBJ1-1	TGTGCCATCAGTGGGGACACACTGGGTACTGAAGCTTTCTTT	CAISGDTLGTEAFF
.	14	.	TRBV9	TRBJ2-2	TGTGCCAGCAGCGTACTTTCGAACACCGGGGAGCTGTTTTTT	CASSVLSNTGELFF
.	14	.	TRBV9	TRBJ2-3	TGTGCCAGCAGCGTGGAAGGGTTTGAAGATACGCAGTATTTT	CASSVEGFEDTQYF
.	14	.	TRBV5-1	TRBJ2-7	TGCGCCAGCAGCTTGTTTGAGTTCTCCTACGAGCAGTACTTC	CASSLFEFSYEQYF
.	15	.	TRBV2	TRBJ2-2	TGTGCCAGCAGTTTGGTCGGTTATTACACCGGGGAGCTGTTTTTT	CASSLVGYYTGELFF
.	14	.	TRBV5-5	TRBJ2-2	TGTGCCAGCAGCTTTGACTGGGAAGCCGGGGAGCTGTTTTTT	CASSFDWEAGELFF
.	13	.	TRBV7-8	TRBJ1-2	TGTGCCAGCAGCTCCACCACAGGGTATGGCTACACCTTC	CASSSTTGYGYTF
.	14	.	TRBV6-5	TRBJ2-7	TGTGCCAGCAGTTCCCAGGGTAAGGCCTACGAGCAGTACTTC	CASSSQGKAYEQYF
.	14	TRBD1	TRBV6-6	TRBJ2-7	TGTGCCAGCAGTTACTCAGGACAGGGACACGAGCAGTACTTC	CASSYSGQGHEQYF
.	13	TRBD1	TRBV5-4	TRBJ1-2	TGTGCCAGCACCGACAGGGGGCCCTATGGCTACACCTTC	CASTDRGPYGYTF
.	12	.	TRBV6-6	TRBJ1-2	TGTGCCAGCAGTTCGTCAGGGGATGGCTACACCTTC	CASSSSGDGYTF
.	16	.	TRBV6-6	TRBJ2-7	TGTGCCAGCAGTTACCCGGGGGAGACCGCCCGGTACGAGCAGTACTTC	CASSYPGETARYEQYF
.	16	.	TRBV9	TRBJ2-3	TGTGCCAGCAGCGTAGCTGGTAGGGGAAGCACAGATACGCAGTATTTT	CASSVAGRGSTDTQYF
.	13	TRBD1	TRBV19	TRBJ1-2	TGTGCCAGTAGCAGCCAGGGGGACTATGGCTACACCTTC	CASSSQGDYGYTF
.	15	TRBD2	TRBV10-1	TRBJ2-3	TGCGCCAGCAGTGATAGCGGGGGAGGCACAGATACGCAGTATTTT	CASSDSGGGTDTQYF
.	16	TRBD2	TRBV5-6	TRBJ2-7	TGTGCCAGCAGCGGCTGGGGAGGGAGCTCCTCCTACGAGCAGTACTTC	CASSGWGGSSSYEQYF
.	11	TRBD2	TRBV25-1	TRBJ2-1	TGTGCCAGCAGTGAGGCGGGAGTAGACTTCTTC	CASSEAGVDFF
.	17	.	TRBV2	TRBJ1-3	TGTGCCAGCACCGCCTTGTTTGGGGCAGATTCTGGAAACACCATATATTTT	CASTALFGADSGNTIYF
.	18	TRBD2	TRBV5-1	TRBJ2-1	TGCGCCAGCAGCTTGGAGGCTAGCGGGAGGGCTTACTACAATGAGCAGTTCTTC	CASSLEASGRAYYNEQFF
.	12	.	TRBV7-9	TRBJ2-1	TGTGCCAGCAGCTTAGGGGCGCATGAGCAGTTCTTC	CASSLGAHEQFF
.	14	.	TRBV4-1	TRBJ2-1	TGCGCCAGCAGCTTAAGAGGGACCCAAGGGGAGCAGTTCTTC	CASSLRGTQGEQFF
.	13	.	TRBV5-4	TRBJ2-2	TGTGCCAGCAGGACGAGGAACACCGGGGAGCTGTTTTTT	CASRTRNTGELFF
once	18	TRBD1	TRBV4-1	TRBJ1-6	TGCGCCAGCAGCCAAATGGCAGACAGGGGCGGTTATAATTCACCCCTCCACTTT	CASSQMADRGGYNSPLHF
.	15	.	TRBV6-5	TRBJ2-7	TGTGCCAGCAGTTACACAGGAACCCTCGTCTACGAGCAGTACTTC	CASSYTGTLVYEQYF
.	15	TRBD1	TRBV9	TRBJ1-2	TGTGCCAGCAGCCCGTGGGACAGTATAAACTATGGCTACACCTTC	CASSPWDSINYGYTF
.	17	.	TRBV25-1	TRBJ1-2	TGTGCCAACAAAGGGGGGGTCTTTACCGCTGCTTACTATGGCTACACCTTC	CANKGGVFTAAYYGYTF
.	16	.	TRBV5-8	TRBJ2-1	TGTGCCAGCAGGTTCAGACCGACCAACGCCCGCGATGAGCAGTTCTTC	CASRFRPTNARDEQFF
.	14	.	TRBV5-1	TRBJ1-2	TGCGCCAGCAGCCCGGAGGCGAACTTCTATGGCTACACCTTC	CASSPEANFYGYTF
.	16	TRBD2	TRBV7-9	TRBJ2-7	TGTGCCAGCAGCCCAGGGATAGCGGGAGGACTACGAGGGCAGTACTTC	CASSPGIAGGLRGQYF
.	12	.	TRBV14	TRBJ1-1	TGTGCCAGCAGCCAATATGACCCTGAAGCTTTCTTT	CASSQYDPEAFF
.	12	.	TRBV6-1	TRBJ2-7	TGTGCCAGTTCACTCAGCTCCTACGAGCAGTACTTC	CASSLSSYEQYF
.	14	.	TRBV19	TRBJ1-1	TGTGCCAGTAGTCTCCGGGCCCCGGGGCCTGAAGCTTTCTTT	CASSLRAPGPEAFF
.	16	TRBD2	TRBV7-6	TRBJ2-1	TGTGCCAGCAGCCCCCTTAGCGGGGGGTCCTACAATGAGCAGTTCTTC	CASSPLSGGSYNEQFF
once	14	TRBD1	TRBV19	TRBJ2-7	TGTGCCAGTAGCCCGACAGGGGGACAATACGAGCAGTACTTC	CASSPTGGQYEQYF